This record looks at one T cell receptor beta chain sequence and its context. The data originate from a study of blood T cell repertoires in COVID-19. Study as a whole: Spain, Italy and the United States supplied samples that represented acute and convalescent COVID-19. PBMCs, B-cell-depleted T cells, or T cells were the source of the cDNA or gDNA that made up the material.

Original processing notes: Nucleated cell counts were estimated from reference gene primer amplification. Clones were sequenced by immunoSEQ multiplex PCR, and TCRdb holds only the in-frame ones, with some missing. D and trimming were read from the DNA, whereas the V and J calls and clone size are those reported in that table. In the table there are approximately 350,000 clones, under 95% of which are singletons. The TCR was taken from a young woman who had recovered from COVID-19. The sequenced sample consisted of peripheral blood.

CDR3 nucleotide sequence: TGCGCCAGCAGCCAAGAACCCTGGCTAGCGGGAAACACCGGGGAGCTGTTTTTT. Protein: CASSQEPWLAGNTGELFF. The rearrangement uses TRBV4-3 and TRBJ2-2; 9 nucleotides match TRBD2. Trimming at V came to 0 bases and at J to 2 bases, leaving 7 bases not matched to a gene. Germline-derived CDR1 and CDR2 are LGHNA and YSLEER. CDR3 length equals 18 residues.